The source of this T cell receptor (beta chain) is a study of Graves' ophthalmopathy and Graves' hyperthyroidism. V dropped 4 bases and J dropped 6; count of bases not matched to a gene: 7. From germline, CDR1 is SQVTM and CDR2 ANQGSEA. The CDR3 loop spans 14 amino acids. General study results and limits: Separation of ophthalmopathy from stable hyperthyroidism was achieved by a 13-signature model, at 85% to 90% sensitivity and roughly 81% specificity. It was with roughly 70% sensitivity and approximately 72% specificity that the model predicted ophthalmopathy progression.

This clonotype was recorded at least ten times. Its antigen is not identified. TCR beta CDR3 regions were amplified from RNA transcripts. First-round RT-PCR relied on HTBI primers, and a second-round multiplex PCR came next. Via MiXCR, TCRdb re-called the multiplex PCR reads, giving one row per CDR3 protein. In the table there are 300,000 or so distinct CDR3 sequences, 17% of which are singletons. Excluded were patients with other autoimmune diseases, uncontrolled infections, pregnancy or lactation. This TCR derives from an adult man with Graves' ophthalmopathy. Sequencing used peripheral blood. The J gene is TRBJ2-7, the V gene TRBV29-1; 12 bases agree with TRBD1. CDR3 sequence: CSVVPGQGAFEQYF. The CDR3, as DNA: TGCAGCGTTGTCCCGGGACAGGGGGCCTTCGAGCAGTACTTC.